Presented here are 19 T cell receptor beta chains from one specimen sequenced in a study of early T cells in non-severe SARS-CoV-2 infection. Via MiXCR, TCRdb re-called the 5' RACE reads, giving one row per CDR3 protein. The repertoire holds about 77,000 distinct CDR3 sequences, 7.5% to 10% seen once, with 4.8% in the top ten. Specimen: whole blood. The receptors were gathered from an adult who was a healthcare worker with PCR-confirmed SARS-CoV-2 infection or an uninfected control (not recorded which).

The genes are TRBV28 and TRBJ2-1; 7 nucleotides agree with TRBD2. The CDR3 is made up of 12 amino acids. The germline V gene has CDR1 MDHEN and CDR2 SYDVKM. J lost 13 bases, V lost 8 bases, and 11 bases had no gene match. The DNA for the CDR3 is TGTGCCAGCTCCCTTGGGGGGGAAACCCAGTTCTTC. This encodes CASSLGGETQFF.

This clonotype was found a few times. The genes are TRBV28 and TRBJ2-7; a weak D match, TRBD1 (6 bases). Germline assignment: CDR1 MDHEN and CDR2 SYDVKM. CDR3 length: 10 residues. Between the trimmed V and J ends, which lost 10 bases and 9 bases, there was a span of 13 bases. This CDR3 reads CATGDRMQYF. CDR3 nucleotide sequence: TGTGCCACAGGAGACAGGATGCAGTACTTC. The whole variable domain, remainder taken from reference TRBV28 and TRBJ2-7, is DVKVTQSSRYLVKRTGEKVFLECVQDMDHENMFWYRQDPGLGLRLIYFSYDVKMKEKGDIPEGYSVSREKKERFSLILESASTNQTSMYLCATGDRMQYFGPGTRLTVT.

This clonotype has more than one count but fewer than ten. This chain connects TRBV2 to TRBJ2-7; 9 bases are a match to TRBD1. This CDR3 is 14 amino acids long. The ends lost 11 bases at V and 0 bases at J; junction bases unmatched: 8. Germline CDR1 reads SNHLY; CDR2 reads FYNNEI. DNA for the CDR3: TGTGCCGGACAGGGGACACTATTCTCCTACGAGCAGTACTTC. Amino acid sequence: CAGQGTLFSYEQYF.

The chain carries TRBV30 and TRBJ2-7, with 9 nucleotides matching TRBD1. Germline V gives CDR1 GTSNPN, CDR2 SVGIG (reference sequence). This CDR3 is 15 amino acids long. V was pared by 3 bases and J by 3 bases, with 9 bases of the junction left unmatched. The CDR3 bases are TGTGCCTGGAGCCGACAGGGGGTGCGGTACTACGAGCAGTACTTC. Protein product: CAWSRQGVRYYEQYF. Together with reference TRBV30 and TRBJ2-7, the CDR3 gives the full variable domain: SQTIHQWPATLVQPVGSPLSLECTVEGTSNPNLYWYRQAAGRGLQLLFYSVGIGQISSEVPQNLSASRPQDRQFILSSKKLLLSDSGFYLCAWSRQGVRYYEQYFGPGTRLTVT.

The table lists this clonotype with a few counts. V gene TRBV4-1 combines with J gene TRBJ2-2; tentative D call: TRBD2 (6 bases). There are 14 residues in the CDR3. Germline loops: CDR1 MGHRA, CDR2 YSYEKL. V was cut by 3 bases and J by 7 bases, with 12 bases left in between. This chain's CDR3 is CASSQRDANGELFF. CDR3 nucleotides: TGCGCCAGCAGCCAGCGGGACGCCAACGGGGAGCTGTTTTTT.

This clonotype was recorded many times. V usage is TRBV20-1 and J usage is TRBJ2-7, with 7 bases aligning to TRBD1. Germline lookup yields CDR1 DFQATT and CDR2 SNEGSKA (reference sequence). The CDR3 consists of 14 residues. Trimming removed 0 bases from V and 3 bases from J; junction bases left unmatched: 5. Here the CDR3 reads CSARDWDRVYEQYF. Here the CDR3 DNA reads TGCAGTGCTAGAGATTGGGACAGAGTCTACGAGCAGTACTTC.

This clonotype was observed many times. CDR3 protein: CAWSLDRGGEQYF. In DNA, the CDR3 is TGTGCCTGGAGTTTGGACAGGGGGGGCGAGCAGTACTTC. The chain links TRBV30 to TRBJ2-7; TRBD1 matches 10 bases. There are 13 residues in the CDR3. Germline lookup yields CDR1 GTSNPN and CDR2 SVGIG (reference sequence). The V gene end was trimmed by 2 bases and the J gene end by 6 bases; junction bases not matched to a gene: 4.

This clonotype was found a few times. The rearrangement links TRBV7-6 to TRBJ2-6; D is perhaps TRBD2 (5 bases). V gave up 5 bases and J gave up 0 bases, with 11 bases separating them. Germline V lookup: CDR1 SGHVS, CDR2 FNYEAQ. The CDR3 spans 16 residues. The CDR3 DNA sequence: TGTGCCAGCAGCCGAGGGAAGTTCTCTGGGGCCAACGTCCTGACTTTC. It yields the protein CASSRGKFSGANVLTF.

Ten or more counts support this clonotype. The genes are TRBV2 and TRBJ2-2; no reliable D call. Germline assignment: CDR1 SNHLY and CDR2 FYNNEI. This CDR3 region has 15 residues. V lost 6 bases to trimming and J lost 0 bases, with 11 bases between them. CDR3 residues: CASSLVASNTGELFF. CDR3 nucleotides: TGTGCCAGCAGCTTAGTGGCTTCGAACACCGGGGAGCTGTTTTTT.

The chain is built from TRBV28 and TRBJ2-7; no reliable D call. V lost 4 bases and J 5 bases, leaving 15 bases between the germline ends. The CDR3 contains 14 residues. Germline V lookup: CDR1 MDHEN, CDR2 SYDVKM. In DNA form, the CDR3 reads TGTGCCAGCAGTTCCCCCCAGCTTTTGGACGAGCAGTACTTC. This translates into CASSSPQLLDEQYF.

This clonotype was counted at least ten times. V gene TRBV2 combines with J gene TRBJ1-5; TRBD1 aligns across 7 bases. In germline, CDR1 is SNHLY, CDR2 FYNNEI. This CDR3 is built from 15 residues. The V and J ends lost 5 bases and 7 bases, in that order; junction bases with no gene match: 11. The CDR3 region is CASSQNRGEGQPQHF. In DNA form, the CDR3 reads TGTGCCAGCAGTCAGAACAGGGGTGAGGGACAGCCCCAGCATTTT.

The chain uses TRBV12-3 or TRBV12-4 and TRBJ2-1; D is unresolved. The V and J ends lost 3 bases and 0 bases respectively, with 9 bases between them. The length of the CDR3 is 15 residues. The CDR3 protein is CASSFSASSYNEQFF. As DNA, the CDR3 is TGTGCCAGCAGTTTTTCAGCTAGCTCCTACAATGAGCAGTTCTTC.

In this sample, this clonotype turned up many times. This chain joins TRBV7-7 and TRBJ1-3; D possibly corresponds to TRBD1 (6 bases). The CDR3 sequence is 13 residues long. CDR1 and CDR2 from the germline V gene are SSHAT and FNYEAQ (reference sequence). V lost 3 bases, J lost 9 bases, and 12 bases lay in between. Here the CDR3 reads CASSFSQGSTIYF. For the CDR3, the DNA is TGTGCCAGCAGCTTCTCTCAGGGGAGCACCATATATTTT.

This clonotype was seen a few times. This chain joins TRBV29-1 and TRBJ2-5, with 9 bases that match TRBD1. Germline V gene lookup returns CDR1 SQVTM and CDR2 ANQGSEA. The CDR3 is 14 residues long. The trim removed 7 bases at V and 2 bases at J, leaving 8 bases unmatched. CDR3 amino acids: CSGTGATFQETQYF. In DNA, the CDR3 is TGCAGCGGGACAGGGGCGACTTTTCAAGAGACCCAGTACTTC.

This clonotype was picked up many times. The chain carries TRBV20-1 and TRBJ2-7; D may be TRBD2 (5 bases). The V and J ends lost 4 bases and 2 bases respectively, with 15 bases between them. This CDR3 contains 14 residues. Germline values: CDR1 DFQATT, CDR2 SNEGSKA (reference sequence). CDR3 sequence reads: CSANEEAWTYEQYF. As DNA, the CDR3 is TGCAGTGCTAATGAGGAGGCCTGGACCTACGAGCAGTACTTC.

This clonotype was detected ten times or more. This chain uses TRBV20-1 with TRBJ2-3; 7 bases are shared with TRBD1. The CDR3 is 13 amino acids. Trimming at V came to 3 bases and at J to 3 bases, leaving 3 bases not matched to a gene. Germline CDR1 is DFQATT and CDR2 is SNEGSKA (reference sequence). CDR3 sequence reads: CSASQTGTDTQYF. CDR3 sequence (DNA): TGCAGTGCTAGTCAGACAGGGACAGATACGCAGTATTTT.

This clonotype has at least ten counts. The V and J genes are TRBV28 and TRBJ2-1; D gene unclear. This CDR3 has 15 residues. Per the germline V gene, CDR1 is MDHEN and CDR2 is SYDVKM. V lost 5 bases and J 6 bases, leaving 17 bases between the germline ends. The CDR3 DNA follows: TGTGCCAGCAGTGTAGACTTGACGACCCGCAATGAGCAGTTCTTC. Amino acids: CASSVDLTTRNEQFF.

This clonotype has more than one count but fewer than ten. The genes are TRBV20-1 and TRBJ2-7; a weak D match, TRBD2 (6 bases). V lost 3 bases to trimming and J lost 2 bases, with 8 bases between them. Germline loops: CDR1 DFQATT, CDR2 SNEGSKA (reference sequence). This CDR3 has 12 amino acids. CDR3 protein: CSASREAYEQYF. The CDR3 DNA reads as TGCAGTGCTAGTAGGGAGGCCTACGAGCAGTACTTC.

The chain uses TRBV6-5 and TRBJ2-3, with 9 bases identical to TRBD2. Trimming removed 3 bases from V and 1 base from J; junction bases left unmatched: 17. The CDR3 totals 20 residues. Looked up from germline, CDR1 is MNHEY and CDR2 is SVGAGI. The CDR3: CASSYLGIGGRAPGTDTQYF. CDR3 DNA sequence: TGTGCCAGCAGTTATCTGGGAATTGGCGGGAGGGCCCCGGGCACAGATACGCAGTATTTT.